The T cell receptor (beta chain) described here comes from a study of T cell responses to AZD1222 COVID-19 vaccine. The protocol was immunoSEQ multiplex PCR, while the TCRdb copy is restricted to in-frame clones and leaves out a portion. This table holds roughly 140,000 clones, 80% to 95% found once. V shed 3 bases and J shed 3 bases, with 8 bases lying between them. The CDR3 is made up of 14 amino acids. Germline V lookup: CDR1 LNHDA, CDR2 SQIVND (reference sequence). The input for sequencing was peripheral blood, taken on day 0 of AZD1222 vaccination. The source is an adult in good health. This chain joins TRBV19 and TRBJ1-4; no clear D. The CDR3 DNA reads TGTGCCAGTAGTATGTCTTCGGCTAATGAAAAACTGTTTTTT. Translating gives CASSMSSANEKLFF.